The sequence of this T cell receptor (beta chain) was determined in a study of early T cells in non-severe SARS-CoV-2 infection. Overall study: Investigators sequenced bulk RNA drawn from unsorted whole blood, and chains remained unpaired.

Attached unique molecular identifiers marked individual cDNA molecules. In TCRdb, the 5' RACE reads were re-called with MiXCR into one record per CDR3 protein. Among about 72,000 distinct CDR3 sequences listed, about 9.5% were seen once. Regarding the study as a whole: CD4 and private specificities were missed by VDJdb matching, which favored anti-spike CD8 responses.

Germline-derived CDR1 and CDR2 are MNHEY and SVGAGI. CDR3 length equals 15 residues. Unmatched junction bases numbered 10, after V lost 4 bases and J lost 6 bases. The table lists this clonotype with many counts. Antigen unknown. The material sequenced was whole blood, taken at baseline. The origin of this receptor is an adult who was a healthcare worker with PCR-confirmed SARS-CoV-2 infection or an uninfected control (not recorded which). The chain couples TRBV6-5 to TRBJ2-3; 7 nucleotides match TRBD1. In nucleotides, the CDR3 is TGTGCCAGCAGTTCATACAGGGGCTTATGGGATACGCAGTATTTT. This codes for CASSSYRGLWDTQYF.